These 26 T cell receptor beta chains were all obtained from the same sample, sequenced in a study of blood T cells in healthy people across ages. With a J-beta primer mix and a sample-barcoded 5' primer, a second PCR ran roughly 7 to 11 cycles. TCRdb re-analysed the 5' RACE reads in MiXCR, keeping a single row per CDR3 protein. The table includes hundreds of thousands of distinct CDR3 sequences, roughly three fifths detected once. Sequencing used blood. These receptor sequences come from a man aged 40-55 years in good health.

This chain joins TRBV27 and TRBJ2-6, with 9 positions matching TRBD1. The V segment lost 10 bases and the J segment 0 bases; nucleotides outside the gene matches: 7. The CDR3 length is 16 residues. From germline, CDR1 is MNHEY and CDR2 SMNVEV (reference sequence). The CDR3, as DNA: TGTGCCACCGGACAGGGGTTCCCCTCTGGGGCCAACGTCCTGACTTTC. It yields the protein CATGQGFPSGANVLTF.

The chain is built from TRBV6-2 or TRBV6-3 and TRBJ1-2; D unclear. CDR3 size: 15 residues. Germline values: CDR1 MNHEY, CDR2 SVGEGT. Deletions cut 6 bases from V and 2 bases from J, with 16 bases between. The CDR3 nucleotides are TGTGCCAGCAGAAGCCAGGACGCTTTAAACTATGGCTACACCTTC. The encoded protein is CASRSQDALNYGYTF.

The sample holds a few counts of this clonotype. The chain combines TRBV6-1 with TRBJ1-5; weak D call: TRBD1 (6 bases). The CDR3 length is 14 residues. Germline assignment: CDR1 MNHNS and CDR2 SASEGT. The V gene lost 6 bases and the J gene lost 1 base, with 10 bases spanning the gap. The CDR3 region is CASRQGQSNQPQHF. The CDR3 nucleotides are TGTGCCAGCAGGCAGGGGCAGAGCAATCAGCCCCAGCATTTT.

This clonotype was found a few times. The chain recombines TRBV5-1 with TRBJ2-1, with D possibly TRBD2 on 6 matching bases. Between the trimmed V and J ends, which lost 3 bases and 8 bases, there was a span of 15 bases. This CDR3 contains 14 residues. Germline values: CDR1 SGHRS, CDR2 YFSETQ. The CDR3 sequence is CASSSRAGPYEQFF. The CDR3 DNA sequence: TGCGCCAGCAGCTCCCGGGCGGGACCGTATGAGCAGTTCTTC.

This clonotype has ten or more counts. The chain carries TRBV9 and TRBJ2-1, with D hard to call. Germline CDR1 is SGDLS and CDR2 is YYNGEE. The V end was cut by 2 bases, the J end by 2 bases, with 11 bases between. This CDR3 region has 15 residues. The CDR3 protein is CASSVSPTTYNEQFF. The CDR3 DNA reads TGTGCCAGCAGCGTGTCCCCCACGACCTACAATGAGCAGTTCTTC.

This clonotype was detected many times. This chain links TRBV3-1 with TRBJ2-7; D call uncertain. Germline V gene sequence: CDR1 LGHDT, CDR2 YNNKEL (reference sequence). There are 14 residues in the CDR3. The germline V and J ends were trimmed by 4 bases and 0 bases, with 10 bases remaining between them. DNA for the CDR3: TGTGCCAGCAGCCCTAGGCGGAGCTCCTACGAGCAGTACTTC. Translation gives CASSPRRSSYEQYF.

The gene calls are TRBV29-1 and TRBJ1-2; D is unclear. CDR1 and CDR2 (germline): SQVTM, ANQGSEA. Trimming pared 0 bases from V and 5 bases from J, leaving 13 bases between. The CDR3 is made up of 14 amino acids. CDR3 DNA sequence: TGCAGCGTTGAAGATCTGAGCCGGGAGTATGGCTACACCTTC. Translation gives CSVEDLSREYGYTF. Variable domain in full (rest from reference TRBV29-1 and TRBJ1-2): SAVISQKPSRDICQRGTSLTIQCQVDSQVTMMFWYRQQPGQSLTLIATANQGSEATYESGFVIDKFPISRPNLTFSTLTVSNMSPEDSSIYLCSVEDLSREYGYTFGSGTRLTVV.

This chain uses TRBV11-2 with TRBJ2-6; perhaps TRBD1 as D (6 bases). There are 15 residues in the CDR3. The V end lost 5 bases, the J end lost 2 bases, and 10 bases lay between the germline ends. Germline CDR1 SGHAT, CDR2 FQNNGV. The CDR3: CASSQQGTGANVLTF. As DNA, the CDR3 is TGTGCCAGCAGCCAACAGGGAACTGGGGCCAACGTCCTGACTTTC.

The chain has TRBV12-3 or TRBV12-4 and TRBJ2-4, with TRBD2 matching 11 bases. The DNA end favors TRBJ2-7, so the J call may be wrong. The length of the CDR3 is 14 residues. CDR3 residues: CASSKLAGDDEQYF. CDR3 sequence (DNA): TGTGCCAGCAGCAAACTAGCGGGAGACGACGAGCAGTACTTC.

The chain joins TRBV20-1 to TRBJ1-6; TRBD1 matches 10 bases. The junction had 6 bases not matched to a gene; V was cut back by 3 bases and J by 13 bases. This CDR3 is built from 13 residues. CDR1 DFQATT and CDR2 SNEGSKA come from the germline V gene (reference sequence). The CDR3 region has the DNA TGCAGTGCTAGTGGGGACAGGGGAGCCCCCCTCCACTTT. Translating gives CSASGDRGAPLHF.

This clonotype showed up just a few times. The J gene is TRBJ2-3, the V gene TRBV4-3, with D uncertain. Deletions cut 4 bases from V and 2 bases from J, with 7 bases between. Germline V gene lookup returns CDR1 LGHNA and CDR2 YSLEER. This CDR3 has 13 residues. The CDR3 loop reads CASSLQDTDTQYF. Here the CDR3 DNA reads TGCGCCAGCAGCCTCCAGGACACAGATACGCAGTATTTT.

The chain is built from TRBV6-5 and TRBJ1-1; D may be TRBD1 (6 bases). The CDR3 consists of 17 residues. The germline V and J ends were trimmed by 2 bases and 1 base, with 17 bases remaining between them. From germline, CDR1 is MNHEY and CDR2 SVGAGI. In DNA, the CDR3 is TGTGCCAGCAGTTACGGGGGAGGGGGGGGGACGAACACTGAAGCTTTCTTT. Protein sequence: CASSYGGGGGTNTEAFF.

V is TRBV6-2 or TRBV6-3 and J is TRBJ2-7; D is possibly TRBD1 (5 bases). The V and J ends lost 6 bases and 1 base respectively, with 7 bases between them. Germline assignment: CDR1 MNHEY and CDR2 SVGEGT. The CDR3 has 12 residues. The CDR3: CASRQASYEQYF. CDR3 in DNA: TGTGCCAGCAGACAGGCTTCCTACGAGCAGTACTTC.

The V gene is TRBV7-2, the J gene TRBJ2-1; D could derive from TRBD1 or TRBD2 (6 bases each). CDR3 length equals 19 residues. CDR1 SGHTA and CDR2 FQGNSA come from the germline V gene. The germline V and J ends were trimmed by 3 bases and 6 bases, with 27 bases remaining between them. The CDR3 region has the DNA TGTGCCAGCAGCTTGGATAACGCCCGAGGGGGGTTTGTGTCCAATGAGCAGTTCTTC. This sequence encodes CASSLDNARGGFVSNEQFF.

Only a few counts were recorded for this clonotype. DNA of the CDR3: TGTGCCATCAGACCCCTTGCGGGAGGGTGGTACTTC. Amino acid sequence: CAIRPLAGGWYF. The rearrangement joins TRBV10-3 to TRBJ2-7; 9 positions match TRBD2. V was pared by 6 bases and J by 12 bases, with 9 bases of the junction left unmatched. Germline CDR1 reads ENHRY; CDR2 reads SYGVKD. The CDR3 length is 12 residues.

The V gene is TRBV5-1, the J gene TRBJ2-1, with D possibly matching TRBD2 (6 bases). The CDR3 extends over 15 amino acids. V lost 1 base, J lost 10 bases, and 18 bases lay in between. The V gene's germline CDR1 is SGHRS and CDR2 YFSETQ. CDR3 coding DNA: TGCGCCAGCAGCTTGCAGCCAGGGAGGAACCACGAGCAGTTCTTC. It specifies CASSLQPGRNHEQFF.

This clonotype was picked up a small number of times. The chain joins TRBV5-1 to TRBJ2-7; TRBD1 agrees at 7 bases. V shed 3 bases and J 7 bases; nucleotides not matched to a gene: 16. Looked up from germline, CDR1 is SGHRS and CDR2 is YFSETQ. This CDR3 spans 16 amino acids. DNA of the CDR3: TGCGCCAGCAGCTCGGGGACAGTGGACTCCCCATGGGAGCAGTACTTC. Translating it yields CASSSGTVDSPWEQYF.

This sequence joins TRBV9 and TRBJ2-7, with 10 nucleotides matching TRBD2. V lost 4 bases, J lost 7 bases, and 14 bases stayed unmatched. The CDR3 loop spans 16 amino acids. The germline gives CDR1 SGDLS, CDR2 YYNGEE. The CDR3 DNA follows: TGTGCCAGCAGCAAAGGGGGAGGCGGTAGCGGGAGGGAGCAGTACTTC. Translated: CASSKGGGGSGREQYF.

This clonotype was recorded at least ten times. V and J are TRBV20-1 and TRBJ1-1; no clear D gene. Trimming removed 0 bases at V and 2 bases at J, with 10 bases between. CDR1 and CDR2 from the germline V gene are DFQATT and SNEGSKA (reference sequence). This CDR3 is built from 14 residues. The CDR3 region is CSARDVWGNTEAFF. CDR3 nucleotides: TGCAGTGCTAGAGATGTGTGGGGTAACACTGAAGCTTTCTTT.

In its sample, this clonotype was seen a few times. The gene calls are TRBV27 and TRBJ2-5, with D maybe TRBD2 (6 bases). Germline CDR1 reads MNHEY; CDR2 reads SMNVEV (reference sequence). The CDR3 loop spans 13 amino acids. The V end was cut by 2 bases, the J end by 7 bases, with 11 bases between. CDR3 nucleotide sequence: TGTGCCAGCAGTTTAGGGGGGAGTGGGACCCAGTACTTC. As protein: CASSLGGSGTQYF.

The rearrangement links TRBV29-1 to TRBJ1-2, with D uncertain. Trimming stripped 4 bases from V and 8 bases from J, with 11 bases between. Germline V gives CDR1 SQVTM, CDR2 ANQGSEA. The CDR3 loop spans 11 amino acids. CDR3 sequence reads: CSVVKGKGYTF. Written as DNA, the CDR3 is TGCAGCGTTGTGAAAGGGAAAGGCTACACCTTC.

CDR3 nucleotide sequence: TGCAGCGCCGGGGACTCCCAAGAGACCCAGTACTTC. Protein: CSAGDSQETQYF. The chain carries TRBV29-1 and TRBJ2-5; perhaps TRBD2 as D (6 bases). The germline V gene has CDR1 SQVTM and CDR2 ANQGSEA. This CDR3 comprises 12 residues. Trimming cost V 7 bases and J 1 base, with 10 bases left between them.

The chain links TRBV5-1 to TRBJ2-1; D unresolved. The CDR3 is 12 residues long. Trimming stripped 2 bases from V and 8 bases from J, with 8 bases between. Germline CDR1 and CDR2: SGHRS and YFSETQ. The CDR3 region has the DNA TGCGCCAGCAGCTTTAACGTCGATGAGCAGTTCTTC. Translating it yields CASSFNVDEQFF.

The chain uses TRBV29-1 and TRBJ1-4; 8 bases are a match to TRBD1. Trimming removed 4 bases from V and 8 bases from J; junction bases left unmatched: 12. The CDR3 sequence is 15 residues long. CDR1 and CDR2 from the germline V gene are SQVTM and ANQGSEA. DNA for the CDR3: TGCAGCGTTGCGGGTCGACAGGGGCGTAGCGAAAAACTGTTTTTT. Encoded protein: CSVAGRQGRSEKLFF.

V gene TRBV7-2 combines with J gene TRBJ2-1, with 7 bases aligning to TRBD1. V lost 5 bases, J lost 5 bases, and 15 bases stayed unmatched. The germline V gene encodes CDR1 SGHTA and CDR2 FQGNSA. There are 17 residues in the CDR3. CDR3 DNA sequence: TGTGCCAGCAGCGCTCTTACACCGGGACAGCGAGACAATGAGCAGTTCTTC. Residues: CASSALTPGQRDNEQFF.

The V and J genes are TRBV5-4 and TRBJ2-3; D is possibly TRBD1 (6 bases). The length of the CDR3 is 16 residues. The germline V gene encodes CDR1 SGHNT and CDR2 YYREEE (reference sequence). V was shortened by 0 bases and J by 2 bases, with 13 bases between the two germline ends. The CDR3, as DNA: TGTGCCAGCAGCTTGGCCACAGGGACCCTCACAGATACGCAGTATTTT. Protein: CASSLATGTLTDTQYF.